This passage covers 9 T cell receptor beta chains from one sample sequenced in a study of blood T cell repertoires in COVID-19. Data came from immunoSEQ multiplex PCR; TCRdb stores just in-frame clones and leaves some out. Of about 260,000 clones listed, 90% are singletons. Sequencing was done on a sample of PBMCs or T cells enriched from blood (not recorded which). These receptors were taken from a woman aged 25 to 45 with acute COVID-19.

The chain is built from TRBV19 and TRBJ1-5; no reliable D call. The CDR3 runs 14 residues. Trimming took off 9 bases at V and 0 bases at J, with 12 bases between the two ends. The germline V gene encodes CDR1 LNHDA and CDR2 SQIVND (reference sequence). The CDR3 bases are TGTGCCAGCGAGGGAGAGTATAGCAATCAGCCCCAGCATTTT. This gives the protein CASEGEYSNQPQHF.

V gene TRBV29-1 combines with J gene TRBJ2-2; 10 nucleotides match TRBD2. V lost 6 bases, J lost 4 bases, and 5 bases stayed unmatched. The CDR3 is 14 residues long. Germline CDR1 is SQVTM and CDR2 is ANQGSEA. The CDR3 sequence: CSVPSGRGTGELFF. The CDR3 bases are TGCAGCGTCCCTAGCGGGAGAGGCACCGGGGAGCTGTTTTTT.

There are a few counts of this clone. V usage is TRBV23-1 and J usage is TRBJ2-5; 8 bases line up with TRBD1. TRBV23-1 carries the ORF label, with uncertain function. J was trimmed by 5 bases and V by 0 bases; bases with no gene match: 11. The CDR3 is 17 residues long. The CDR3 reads CASSQSSGRGLLETQYF. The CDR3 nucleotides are TGCGCCAGCAGTCAATCGTCTGGCAGGGGGCTCTTGGAGACCCAGTACTTC.

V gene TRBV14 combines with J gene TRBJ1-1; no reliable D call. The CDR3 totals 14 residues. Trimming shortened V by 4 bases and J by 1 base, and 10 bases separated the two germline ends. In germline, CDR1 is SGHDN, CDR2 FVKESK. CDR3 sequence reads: CASSLHSPNTEAFF. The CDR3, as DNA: TGTGCCAGCAGCCTTCACTCCCCGAACACTGAAGCTTTCTTT.

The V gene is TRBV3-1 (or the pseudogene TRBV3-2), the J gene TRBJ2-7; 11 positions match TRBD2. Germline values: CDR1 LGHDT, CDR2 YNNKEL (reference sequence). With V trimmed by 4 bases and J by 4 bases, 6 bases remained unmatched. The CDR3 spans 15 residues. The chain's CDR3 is CASSLTSGSLYEQYF. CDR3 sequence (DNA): TGTGCCAGCAGCCTCACTAGCGGGAGTTTATACGAGCAGTACTTC.

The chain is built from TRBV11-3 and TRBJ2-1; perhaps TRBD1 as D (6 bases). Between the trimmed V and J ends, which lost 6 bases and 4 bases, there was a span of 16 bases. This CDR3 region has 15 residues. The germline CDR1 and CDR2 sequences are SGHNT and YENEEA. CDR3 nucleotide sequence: TGTGCCAGCAGTTCCCCAGGGGACATTTACAATGAGCAGTTCTTC. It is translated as CASSSPGDIYNEQFF.

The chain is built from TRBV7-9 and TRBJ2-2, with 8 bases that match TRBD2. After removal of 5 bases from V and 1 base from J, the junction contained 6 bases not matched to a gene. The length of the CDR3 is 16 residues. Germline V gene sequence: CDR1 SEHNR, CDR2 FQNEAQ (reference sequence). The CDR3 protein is CASSMGLGGNTGELFF. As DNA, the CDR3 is TGTGCCAGCAGCATGGGACTAGGAGGGAACACCGGGGAGCTGTTTTTT.

This CDR3 reads CASSQESGSTDTQYF. The CDR3 bases are TGTGCCAGCAGCCAAGAGAGCGGGAGTACAGATACGCAGTATTTT. The chain is built from TRBV3-1 (or the pseudogene TRBV3-2) and TRBJ2-3; 8 nucleotides match TRBD2. The CDR3 is made up of 15 amino acids. Germline V gives CDR1 LGHDT, CDR2 YNNKEL (reference sequence). Trimming cost V 0 bases and J 3 bases; bases outside gene matches: 2.

The CDR3 here is CASTRWASGVNQPQHF. The CDR3 bases are TGTGCCAGCACCCGGTGGGCATCGGGGGTCAATCAGCCCCAGCATTTT. The chain recombines TRBV28 with TRBJ1-5; weak D call: TRBD1 (5 bases). Deletions cut 7 bases from V and 3 bases from J, with 19 bases between. Germline V lookup: CDR1 MDHEN, CDR2 SYDVKM. The CDR3 loop spans 16 amino acids.